This T cell receptor beta chain is drawn from a study of blood T cell repertoires in COVID-19. A few counts support this clone. This CDR3 region has 13 residues. V lost 4 bases and J lost 2, with 9 bases in between. Germline lookup yields CDR1 LGHDT and CDR2 YNNKEL (reference sequence). Using immunoSEQ multiplex PCR, the repertoire was profiled, and TCRdb retains in-frame clones only, with some absent. The data contain approximately 100,000 clones, around 87% of them seen just once; the ten biggest clones take up around a tenth. The J gene is TRBJ2-7, the V gene TRBV3-1 (or the pseudogene TRBV3-2); tentatively, D is TRBD2 (6 bases). The sequence came from a woman aged 25 to 45 with acute or convalescent COVID-19. Sequencing was done on a sample of peripheral blood. The CDR3 nucleotides are TGTGCCAGCAGCCTGGGAGGCACCTACGAGCAGTACTTC. It is translated as CASSLGGTYEQYF.